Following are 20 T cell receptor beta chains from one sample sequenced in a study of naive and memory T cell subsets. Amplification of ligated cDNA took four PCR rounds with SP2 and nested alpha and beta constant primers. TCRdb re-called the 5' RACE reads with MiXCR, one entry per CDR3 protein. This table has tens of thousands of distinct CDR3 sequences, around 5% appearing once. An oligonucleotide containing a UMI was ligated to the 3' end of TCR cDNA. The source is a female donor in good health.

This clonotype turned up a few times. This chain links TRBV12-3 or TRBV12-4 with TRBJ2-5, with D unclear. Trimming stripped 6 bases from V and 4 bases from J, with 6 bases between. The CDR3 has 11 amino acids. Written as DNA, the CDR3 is TGTGCCAGCAGGGTCACAGAGACCCAGTACTTC. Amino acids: CASRVTETQYF.

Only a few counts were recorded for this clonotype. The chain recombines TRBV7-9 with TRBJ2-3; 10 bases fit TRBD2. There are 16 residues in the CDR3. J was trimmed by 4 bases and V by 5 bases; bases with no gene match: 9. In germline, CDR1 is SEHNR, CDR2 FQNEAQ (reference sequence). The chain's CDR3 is CASSRNLAGVADTQYF. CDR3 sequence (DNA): TGTGCCAGCAGCCGAAATCTAGCGGGAGTGGCAGATACGCAGTATTTT.

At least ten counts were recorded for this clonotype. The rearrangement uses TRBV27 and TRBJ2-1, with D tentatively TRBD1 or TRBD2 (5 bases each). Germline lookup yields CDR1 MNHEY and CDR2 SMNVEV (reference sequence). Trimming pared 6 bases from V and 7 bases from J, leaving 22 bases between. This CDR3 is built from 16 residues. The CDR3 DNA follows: TGTGCCAGCAGCCGCCAGGGAGAGGTTGGGTATAATGAGCAGTTCTTC. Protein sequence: CASSRQGEVGYNEQFF.

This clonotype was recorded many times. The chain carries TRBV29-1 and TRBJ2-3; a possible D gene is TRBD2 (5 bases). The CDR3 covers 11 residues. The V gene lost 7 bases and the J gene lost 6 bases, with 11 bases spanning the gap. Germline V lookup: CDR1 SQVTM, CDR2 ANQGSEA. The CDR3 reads CSAADRDTQYF. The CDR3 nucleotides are TGCAGCGCAGCGGACCGGGATACGCAGTATTTT.

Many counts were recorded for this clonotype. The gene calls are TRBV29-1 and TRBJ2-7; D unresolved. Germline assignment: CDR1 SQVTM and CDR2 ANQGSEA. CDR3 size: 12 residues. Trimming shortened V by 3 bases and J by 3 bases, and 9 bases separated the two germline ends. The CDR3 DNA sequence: TGCAGCGTTGAGGACGGAATCTACGAGCAGTACTTC. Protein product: CSVEDGIYEQYF.

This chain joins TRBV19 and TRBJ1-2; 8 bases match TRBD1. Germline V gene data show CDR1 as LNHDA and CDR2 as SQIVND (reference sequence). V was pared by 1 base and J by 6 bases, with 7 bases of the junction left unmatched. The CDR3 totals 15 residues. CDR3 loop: CASSIALGQANGYTF. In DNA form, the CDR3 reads TGTGCCAGTAGTATAGCCCTGGGACAGGCAAATGGCTACACCTTC.

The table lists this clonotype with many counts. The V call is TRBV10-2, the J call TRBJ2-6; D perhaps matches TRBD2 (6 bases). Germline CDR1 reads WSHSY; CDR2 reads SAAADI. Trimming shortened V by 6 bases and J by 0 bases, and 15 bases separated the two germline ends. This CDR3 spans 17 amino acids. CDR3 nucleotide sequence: TGCGCCAGCAGCCCGGGACTGTTTGACTCTGGGGCCAACGTCCTGACTTTC. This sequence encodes CASSPGLFDSGANVLTF.

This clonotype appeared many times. The CDR3 DNA reads TGCAGTGCCTCAACAGGGTTGGTTAATGAAAAACTGTTTTTT. It translates to CSASTGLVNEKLFF. The chain links TRBV20-1 to TRBJ1-4; tentatively, D is TRBD1 (6 bases). The V gene's germline CDR1 is DFQATT and CDR2 SNEGSKA (reference sequence). V was trimmed by 6 bases and J by 4 bases, leaving 15 bases between them. There are 14 residues in the CDR3.

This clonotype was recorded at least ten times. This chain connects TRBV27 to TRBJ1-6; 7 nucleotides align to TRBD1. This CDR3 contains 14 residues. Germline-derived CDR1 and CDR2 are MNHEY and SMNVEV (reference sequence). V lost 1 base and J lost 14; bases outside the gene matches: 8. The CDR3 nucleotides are TGTGCCAGCAGTTTATACCGACAGGGCTTAACCCTCCACTTT. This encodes CASSLYRQGLTLHF.

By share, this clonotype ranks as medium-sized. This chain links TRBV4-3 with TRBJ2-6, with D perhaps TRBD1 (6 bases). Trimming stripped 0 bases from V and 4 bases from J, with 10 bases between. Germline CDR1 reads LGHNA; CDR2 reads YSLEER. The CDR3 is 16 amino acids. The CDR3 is CASSQDPGQGANVLTF. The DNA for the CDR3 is TGCGCCAGCAGCCAAGATCCGGGACAAGGGGCCAACGTCCTGACTTTC.

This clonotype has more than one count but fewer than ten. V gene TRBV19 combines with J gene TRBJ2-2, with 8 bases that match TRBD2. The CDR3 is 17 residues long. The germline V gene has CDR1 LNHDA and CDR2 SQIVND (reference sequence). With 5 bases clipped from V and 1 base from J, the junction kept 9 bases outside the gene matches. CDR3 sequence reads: CASSRTSGGVNTGELFF. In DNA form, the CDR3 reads TGTGCCAGTAGTCGTACTAGCGGAGGGGTGAACACCGGGGAGCTGTTTTTT.

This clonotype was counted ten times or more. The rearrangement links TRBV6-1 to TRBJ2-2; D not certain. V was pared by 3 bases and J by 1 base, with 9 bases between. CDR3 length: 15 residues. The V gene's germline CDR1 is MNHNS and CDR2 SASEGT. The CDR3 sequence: CASSENSRNTGELFF. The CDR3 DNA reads TGTGCCAGCAGTGAGAACAGCCGGAACACCGGGGAGCTGTTTTTT.

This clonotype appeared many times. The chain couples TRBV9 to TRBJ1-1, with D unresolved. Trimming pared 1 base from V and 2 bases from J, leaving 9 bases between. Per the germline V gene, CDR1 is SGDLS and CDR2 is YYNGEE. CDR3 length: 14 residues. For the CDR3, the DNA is TGTGCCAGCAGCGTAAACGAAGGAAACACTGAAGCTTTCTTT. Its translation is CASSVNEGNTEAFF. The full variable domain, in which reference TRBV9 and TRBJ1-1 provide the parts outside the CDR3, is DSGVTQTPKHLITATGQRVTLRCSPRSGDLSVYWYQQSLDQGLQFLIQYYNGEERAKGNILERFSAQQFPDLHSELNLSSLELGDSALYFCASSVNEGNTEAFFGQGTRLTVV.

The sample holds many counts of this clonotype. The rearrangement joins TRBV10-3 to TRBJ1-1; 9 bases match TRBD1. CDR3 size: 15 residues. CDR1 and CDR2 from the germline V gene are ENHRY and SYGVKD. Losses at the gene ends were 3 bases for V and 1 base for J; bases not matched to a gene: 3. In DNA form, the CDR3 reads TGTGCCATCAGTGAACCGGGACAGGGGAACACTGAAGCTTTCTTT. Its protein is CAISEPGQGNTEAFF.

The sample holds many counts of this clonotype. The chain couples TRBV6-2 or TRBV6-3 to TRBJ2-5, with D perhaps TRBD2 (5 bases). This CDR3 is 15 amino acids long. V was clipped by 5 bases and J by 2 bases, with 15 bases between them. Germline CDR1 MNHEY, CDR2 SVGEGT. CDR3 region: CASSPRGAVQETQYF. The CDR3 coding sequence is TGTGCCAGCAGTCCTCGGGGAGCGGTTCAAGAGACCCAGTACTTC.

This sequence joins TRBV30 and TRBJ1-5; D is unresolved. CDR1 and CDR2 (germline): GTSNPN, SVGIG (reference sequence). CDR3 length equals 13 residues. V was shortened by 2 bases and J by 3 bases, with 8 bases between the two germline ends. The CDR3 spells CAWSRDSNQPQHF. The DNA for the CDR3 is TGTGCCTGGAGTAGGGATTCCAATCAGCCCCAGCATTTT.

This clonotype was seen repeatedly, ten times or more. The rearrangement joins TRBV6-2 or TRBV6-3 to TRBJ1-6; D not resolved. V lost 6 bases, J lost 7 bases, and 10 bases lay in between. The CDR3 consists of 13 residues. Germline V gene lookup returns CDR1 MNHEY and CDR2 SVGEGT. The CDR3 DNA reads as TGTGCCAGCAGAACGACCGGAAATTCACCCCTCCACTTT. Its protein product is CASRTTGNSPLHF.

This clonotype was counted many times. DNA of the CDR3: TGCAGCGTTGAAGATAGGAGGGGCGGGAGGGGCTTCGATGAGCAGTTCTTC. Its protein is CSVEDRRGGRGFDEQFF. The chain recombines TRBV29-1 with TRBJ2-1; TRBD2 matches 9 bases. V shed 0 bases, J shed 8 bases, and the junction held 14 bases outside the gene matches. The CDR3 is 17 residues long. Germline values: CDR1 SQVTM, CDR2 ANQGSEA.

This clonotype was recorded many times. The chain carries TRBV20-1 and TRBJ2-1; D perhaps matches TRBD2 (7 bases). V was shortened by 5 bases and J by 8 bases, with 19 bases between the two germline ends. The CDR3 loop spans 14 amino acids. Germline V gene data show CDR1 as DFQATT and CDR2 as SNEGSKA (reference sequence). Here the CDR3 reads CSAWGGGVIYEQFF. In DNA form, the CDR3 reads TGCAGTGCTTGGGGGGGGGGCGTTATATATGAGCAGTTCTTC.

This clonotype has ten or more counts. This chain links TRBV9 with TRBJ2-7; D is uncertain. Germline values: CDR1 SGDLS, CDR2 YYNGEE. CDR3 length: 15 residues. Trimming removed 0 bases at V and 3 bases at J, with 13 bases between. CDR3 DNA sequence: TGTGCCAGCAGCGTAGCTAGTGCGGACGGCTACGAGCAGTACTTC. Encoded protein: CASSVASADGYEQYF.